This T cell receptor beta chain was captured by sequencing in a study of breast tumors, draining lymph nodes, adjacent tissues. The lymph nodes were axillary draining lymph nodes from breast cancer patients. TCRdb re-analysed the multiplex PCR reads in MiXCR, keeping a single row per CDR3 protein. The top ten clones hold just over 2.5% of a sample with more than 100,000 distinct CDR3 sequences, 20% to 25% of them seen once. This clonotype was seen many times. This clonotype was obtained from a female donor with breast cancer. Some clones in this sample may be carry-over from other donors' samples. The sequenced sample consisted of axillary lymph node tissue.

The CDR3 protein is CASSPSGSTGLSDTQYF. The CDR3 nucleotides are TGTGCCAGCAGTCCTAGCGGGAGCACAGGTTTGTCTGATACGCAGTATTTT. V gene TRBV6-1 combines with J gene TRBJ2-3, with 10 bases that match TRBD2. After removal of 5 bases from V and 6 bases from J, the junction contained 14 bases not matched to a gene. The CDR3 has 17 residues. CDR1 is MNHNS, CDR2 SASEGT, per germline.